Presented here are 10 T cell receptor beta chains from one specimen sequenced in a study of control samples from healthy donors and cancer patients. The protocol was immunoSEQ multiplex PCR, while the TCRdb copy is restricted to in-frame clones and leaves out a portion. Here the sample spans roughly 170,000 clones, roughly 94% being singletons. Sequenced input: blood. These receptors all come from a woman aged 18-29 years in good health.

The chain has TRBV7-2 and TRBJ2-5; D unresolved. V dropped 5 bases and J dropped 9 bases, with 16 bases sitting between them. The CDR3 is 13 amino acids. Per germline, CDR1 SGHTA and CDR2 FQGNSA. CDR3 loop: CASSQPQRRAQYF. DNA of the CDR3: TGTGCCAGCAGCCAACCCCAACGTAGGGCCCAGTACTTC.

The rearrangement joins TRBV15 to TRBJ2-2; D not certain. CDR3 length: 15 residues. V lost 5 bases and J 7 bases, leaving 17 bases between the germline ends. CDR1 and CDR2 (germline): LNHNV, YYDKDF (reference sequence). The CDR3 coding sequence is TGTGCCACCAGCTCTCGGAAGGGAAATGTCGGGGAGCTGTTTTTT. Its translation: CATSSRKGNVGELFF.

This chain links TRBV6-7 with TRBJ2-1, with TRBD2 matching 10 bases. TRBV6-7 is annotated as an ORF whose role is uncertain. V dropped 2 bases and J dropped 4; count of bases not matched to a gene: 2. This CDR3 region has 15 residues. As DNA, the CDR3 is TGTGCCAGCAGTTACAGTAGCGGGGGGTACAATGAGCAGTTCTTC. Protein sequence: CASSYSSGGYNEQFF.

This clone was counted a few times. The rearrangement joins TRBV12-3 or TRBV12-4 to TRBJ2-7, with 7 nucleotides matching TRBD1. CDR3 length equals 13 residues. V was clipped by 6 bases and J by 3 bases; unmatched bases: 5. The CDR3: CASRVGQYYEQYF. As DNA, the CDR3 is TGTGCCAGCAGGGTGGGACAGTACTACGAGCAGTACTTC.

This rearrangement joins TRBV10-2 to TRBJ2-5; D unresolved. CDR3 length: 14 amino acids. V dropped 2 bases and J dropped 1 base, with 8 bases sitting between them. Germline CDR1 is WSHSY and CDR2 is SAAADI. CDR3 region: CASSERLLQETQYF. DNA for the CDR3: TGCGCCAGCAGTGAGCGCTTACTCCAAGAGACCCAGTACTTC.

This chain joins TRBV12-3 or TRBV12-4 and TRBJ1-2, with 10 bases that match TRBD1. This CDR3 has 13 residues. The junction had 4 bases not matched to a gene; V was cut back by 6 bases and J by 6 bases. The CDR3 is CASRTGGVHGYTF. CDR3 nucleotide sequence: TGTGCCAGCAGGACAGGGGGCGTACATGGCTACACCTTC.

The V call is TRBV7-9, the J call TRBJ1-6; D not certain. V was pared by 1 base and J by 10 bases, with 11 bases between. This CDR3 is built from 14 residues. Germline CDR1 SEHNR, CDR2 FQNEAQ (reference sequence). This chain's CDR3 is CASSLDRVGSPLHF. CDR3 nucleotide sequence: TGTGCCAGCAGCTTAGATAGGGTGGGATCACCCCTCCACTTT.

The genes are TRBV4-1 and TRBJ2-3; D is uncertain. Germline V lookup: CDR1 MGHRA, CDR2 YSYEKL. V dropped 4 bases and J dropped 6 bases, with 8 bases sitting between them. The CDR3 loop spans 12 amino acids. CDR3 residues: CASSPPMDTQYF. For the CDR3, the DNA is TGCGCCAGCAGCCCACCGATGGATACGCAGTATTTT.

This chain joins TRBV9 and TRBJ2-2; 7 nucleotides align to TRBD1. There are 15 residues in the CDR3. Germline V gene sequence: CDR1 SGDLS, CDR2 YYNGEE. The ends lost 3 bases at V and 0 bases at J; junction bases unmatched: 2. For the CDR3, the DNA is TGTGCCAGCAGCGAGGGACAGCCGAACACCGGGGAGCTGTTTTTT. Protein sequence: CASSEGQPNTGELFF.

V and J are TRBV10-1 and TRBJ1-1; D is unresolved. The CDR3 loop spans 13 amino acids. Trimming took off 6 bases at V and 3 bases at J, with 11 bases between the two ends. Per the germline V gene, CDR1 is WNHNN and CDR2 is SYGVQD (reference sequence). The CDR3 loop is CASRLGPYTEAFF. Written as DNA, the CDR3 is TGCGCCAGCAGGTTAGGACCTTACACTGAAGCTTTCTTT.